This T cell receptor beta chain originates from a study of T cell changes during pregnancy in multiple sclerosis. Assay: immunoSEQ multiplex PCR; the TCRdb copy retains only in-frame clones and omits some. The sample contains more than 45,000 clones, around 92% of which appear only once. The CDR3 runs 16 residues. Germline CDR1 and CDR2: SGHRS and YFSETQ. V was clipped by 4 bases and J by 5 bases; unmatched bases: 7. The sequence derives from a female donor with multiple sclerosis, enrolled in a pregnancy study. V usage is TRBV5-1 and J usage is TRBJ2-5, with TRBD2 matching over 14 bases. The source material was CD4+ T cells from peripheral blood mononuclear cells, sampled after pregnancy. CDR3 nucleotide sequence: TGCGCCAGCAGCGCTTCGACTAGCGGGGGGGCGGAGACCCAGTACTTC. It encodes CASSASTSGGAETQYF.